Included here is one TCR beta chain sequence, with context. Germline V gives CDR1 SEHNR, CDR2 FQNEAQ (reference sequence). V was shortened by 7 bases and J by 2 bases, with 11 bases between the two germline ends. The CDR3 covers 14 residues. Each CDR3 protein gets one entry after TCRdb re-called the 5' RACE reads with MiXCR. The table shows 37,000 or so distinct CDR3 sequences, with 15% to 20% occurring only once. The sample comes from a study of CD8 T cells in ankylosing spondylitis. This chain connects TRBV7-9 to TRBJ2-2; D is ambiguous. This receptor was obtained from a male donor with ankylosing spondylitis or in good health (not recorded which). Sequencing was performed on blood. This CDR3 reads CASTLRPNTGELFF. The DNA of the CDR3 is TGTGCCAGCACCCTACGCCCAAACACCGGGGAGCTGTTTTTT.